This T cell receptor beta chain comes out of a study of blood T cell repertoires in COVID-19. Study details: In each case, the material was cDNA or gDNA derived from T cells, B-cell-depleted T cells, or PBMCs.

In the case of this clone: One end of the junction is discordant with germline, which a read error may explain.

In the source study's methods: Amplification of reference gene primers provided the estimated nucleated cell counts. Some clones are missing from TCRdb's copy, which holds only in-frame ones; the method was immunoSEQ multiplex PCR. V and J calls and clone size follow that table, whereas D and trimming were derived from the DNA. The table records about 250,000 clones, around 90% of them present only once. CDR1 MNHEY and CDR2 SVGAGI come from the germline V gene. This CDR3 region has 16 residues. The origin of this receptor is a man aged 18 to 29 with active or convalescent COVID-19. The chain combines TRBV6-5 with TRBJ1-6; a weak D match, TRBD1 (5 bases). The source material was peripheral blood. The CDR3 bases are TGTGCCAGCAGTTACTCGATGGTGGGGGGTAATTCACCCCTCCGCTTT. It translates to CASSYSMVGGNSPLRF.